Presented here are 10 T cell receptor beta chains from one specimen sequenced in a study of T cells in Graves' hyperthyroidism and ophthalmopathy. Amplified regions were TCR beta CDR3 sequences from RNA transcripts. First-round RT-PCR of the TCR CDR3 relied on the HTBI primer set. TCRdb independently ran MiXCR on the multiplex PCR reads; one entry per CDR3 protein. The sample includes approximately 400,000 distinct CDR3 sequences, about 18% of them seen just once. Sequences were obtained from blood. The receptors stem from a man younger than 30 with Graves' ophthalmopathy.

The chain uses TRBV19 and TRBJ2-5; D tentatively fits TRBD1 or TRBD2 (6 bases each). This CDR3 region has 15 residues. V lost 4 bases and J lost 2, with 14 bases in between. From germline, CDR1 is LNHDA and CDR2 SQIVND (reference sequence). In nucleotides, the CDR3 is TGTGCCAGTAGTAAGGGGGGTACATTACAAGAGACCCAGTACTTC. Its translation is CASSKGGTLQETQYF.

The sample holds many counts of this clonotype. This chain connects TRBV11-2 to TRBJ2-7, with a tentative D call TRBD1 (6 bases). CDR1 and CDR2 from the germline V gene are SGHAT and FQNNGV. The V and J ends lost 1 base and 4 bases respectively, with 14 bases between them. The CDR3 runs to 15 residues. CDR3 region: CASSLVAGDLYEQYF. The CDR3 nucleotides are TGTGCCAGCAGCTTAGTGGCAGGGGATCTTTACGAGCAGTACTTC.

There are many counts of this clonotype. This chain links TRBV3-1 with TRBJ2-3; a possible D gene is TRBD1 (6 bases). Germline V CDR1 and CDR2: LGHDT, YNNKEL (reference sequence). This CDR3 has 16 amino acids. V lost 2 bases and J 1 base, leaving 13 bases between the germline ends. The CDR3 sequence is CASSQLGAHGTDTQYF. The CDR3 nucleotides are TGTGCCAGCAGCCAACTGGGGGCTCACGGCACAGATACGCAGTATTTT.

In this sample, this clonotype turned up many times. The chain combines TRBV2 with TRBJ1-4; unclear D gene. Trimming removed 1 base from V and 8 bases from J, with 5 bases in between. The length of the CDR3 is 12 residues. Germline V CDR1 and CDR2: SNHLY, FYNNEI. The CDR3 DNA is TGTGCCAGCAGTGAAGGCCCAGAAAAACTGTTTTTT. This gives the protein CASSEGPEKLFF.

The CDR3 DNA is TGTGCCAGCAGACCGACAGGGCCTGAGGGCTACACCTTC. This sequence encodes CASRPTGPEGYTF. V is TRBV25-1 and J is TRBJ1-2, with TRBD1 identical over 7 bases. CDR3 length: 13 amino acids. Germline V gives CDR1 MGHDK, CDR2 SYGVNS. V was pared by 6 bases and J by 8 bases, with 9 bases of the junction left unmatched.

The J gene is TRBJ1-3, the V gene TRBV15; D might be TRBD1 (5 bases). The CDR3 runs 17 residues. Trimming left V 4 bases short and J 2 bases short, with 18 bases between. In germline, CDR1 is LNHNV, CDR2 YYDKDF (reference sequence). In DNA, the CDR3 is TGTGCCACCAGCACCCGAACGCAGGGTACTACTGGAAACACCATATATTTT. Protein product: CATSTRTQGTTGNTIYF.

This clonotype was observed a handful of times. The chain carries TRBV24-1 and TRBJ2-5; 9 nucleotides line up with TRBD1. CDR1 KGHDR and CDR2 SFDVKD come from the germline V gene. This CDR3 contains 17 residues. J lost 2 bases, V lost 4 bases, and 10 bases had no gene match. The DNA of the CDR3 is TGTGCCACCAGTGACCCCGGACAGGGGAAATCACAAGAGACCCAGTACTTC. This codes for CATSDPGQGKSQETQYF.

This clonotype showed up many times. The V and J genes are TRBV27 and TRBJ2-3; 12 bases fit TRBD2. Germline CDR1 reads MNHEY; CDR2 reads SMNVEV (reference sequence). CDR3 length: 15 amino acids. V gave up 6 bases and J gave up 3 bases; unmatched junction bases: 4. For the CDR3, the DNA is TGTGCCAGCAGGAGGACTAGCGGGGTAACAGATACGCAGTATTTT. Its translation is CASRRTSGVTDTQYF.

The genes are TRBV7-9 and TRBJ2-7; no definite D call. The V gene lost 1 base and the J gene lost 3 bases, with 7 bases spanning the gap. CDR3 length: 13 residues. Germline assignment: CDR1 SEHNR and CDR2 FQNEAQ (reference sequence). CDR3 in DNA: TGTGCCAGCAGCTTAGATCGGCTCTACGAGCAGTACTTC. This sequence encodes CASSLDRLYEQYF.

This clonotype showed up just a few times. This chain connects TRBV6-2 or TRBV6-3 to TRBJ2-7; D gene ambiguous. V was clipped by 11 bases and J by 2 bases, with 16 bases between them. The CDR3 covers 13 residues. The germline V gene has CDR1 MNHEY and CDR2 SVGEGT. Here the CDR3 DNA reads TGTGCCCGCACCGTGGCGCAACCCTACGAGCAGTACTTC. Protein product: CARTVAQPYEQYF.